Included here is one T cell receptor beta chain sequence, with context. Its antigen remains unknown. This CDR3 contains 14 residues. Germline-derived CDR1 and CDR2 are MNHEY and SVGEGT. TRB cDNA was prepared as libraries by UMI-labeled 5' RACE. TCRdb re-called the 5' RACE reads and gives one entry per CDR3 protein, without DNA. This sample's clone table lists under 25,000 distinct CDR3 sequences. The data derive from a study of CXCR3-negative and CXCR3-positive naive CD8 T cells. As for the study in general: There were 120 million to 150 million TRB reads altogether, and each library had about 1.5 +/- 0.3 million of them. Points from the study as a whole: Whereas both naive subsets had comparably high diversity, memory CD8+ cells had much lower diversity.

The receptor was isolated from a human donor in good health. Some clones in this sample may be carry-over from other donors' samples. The rearrangement links TRBV6-2 or TRBV6-3 to TRBJ1-1. The sequencing input was memory CD8+ T cells from blood. This chain's CDR3 is CASSLREGGTEAFF.